In its sample, the clone carrying this T cell receptor (beta chain) was seen a few times. This entry belongs to a study of blood T cell repertoires in COVID-19. Only in-frame clones appear in the TCRdb table, and some are missing; sequencing was by immunoSEQ multiplex PCR. Altogether around 150,000 clones are present, around four fifths being singletons, with the ten largest covering about a tenth. Sequences were obtained from peripheral blood. This receptor was taken from an elderly woman with active or convalescent COVID-19.

The CDR3 DNA reads TGTGCCATCCGGGGGACAGACACTAACTATGGCTACACCTTC. This sequence encodes CAIRGTDTNYGYTF. This chain links TRBV10-3 with TRBJ1-2; 7 bases agree with TRBD1. Per germline, CDR1 ENHRY and CDR2 SYGVKD. With V trimmed by 8 bases and J by 0 bases, 6 bases remained unmatched. The CDR3 length is 14 residues.